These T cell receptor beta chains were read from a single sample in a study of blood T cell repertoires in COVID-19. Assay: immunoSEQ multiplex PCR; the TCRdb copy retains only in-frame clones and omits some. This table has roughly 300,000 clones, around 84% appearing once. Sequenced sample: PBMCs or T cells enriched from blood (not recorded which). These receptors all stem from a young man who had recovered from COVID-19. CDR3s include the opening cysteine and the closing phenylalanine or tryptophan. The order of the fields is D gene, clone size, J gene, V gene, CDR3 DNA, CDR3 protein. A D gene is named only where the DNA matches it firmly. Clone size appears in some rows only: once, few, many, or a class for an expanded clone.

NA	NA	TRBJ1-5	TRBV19	TGTGCCAGTAACCCTATTGAACGGGTAAGAAGCAATCAGCCCCAGCATTTT	CASNPIERVRSNQPQHF
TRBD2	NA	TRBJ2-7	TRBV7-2	TGTGCCAGCAGCTTAATGGGGACTAGCTCCTACGAGCAGTACTTC	CASSLMGTSSYEQYF
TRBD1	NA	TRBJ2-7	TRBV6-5	TGTGCCAGCATGGACAGGAACTACGAGCAGTACTTC	CASMDRNYEQYF
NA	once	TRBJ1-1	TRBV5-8	TGTGCCAGCAGCTTGGCGGGGGGCGTCACTGAAGCTTTCTTT	CASSLAGGVTEAFF
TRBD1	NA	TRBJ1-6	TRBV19	TGTGCCAGTAGGACAGGGGGCGATTCACCCCTCCACTTT	CASRTGGDSPLHF
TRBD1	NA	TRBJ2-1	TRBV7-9	TGTGCCAGCACCTCGGCGGGACAGGGGTACAATGAGCAGTTCTTC	CASTSAGQGYNEQFF
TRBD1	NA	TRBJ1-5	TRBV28	TGTGCCAGCAGGGGGGACAGGGGAAGTAGCAATCAGCCCCAGCATTTT	CASRGDRGSSNQPQHF
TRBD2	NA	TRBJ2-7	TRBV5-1	TGCGCCAGCAGCTTTACAGCGGGAGGGCCCTACGAGCAGTACTTC	CASSFTAGGPYEQYF
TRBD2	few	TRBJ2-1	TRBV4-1	TGCGCCAGCAGCCTTCCCCGGGGCGTTAATAGCGGGGCGACGAGCTCCTACAATGAGCAGTTCTTC	CASSLPRGVNSGATSSYNEQFF
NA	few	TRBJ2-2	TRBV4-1	TGCGCCAGCAGCCAAGAACGGGCAGGGTTGGGCACCGGGGAGCTGTTTTTT	CASSQERAGLGTGELFF
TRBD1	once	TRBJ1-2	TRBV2	TGTGCCAGCAGCGAGGCGTGGGGGGGGGACAGGGCTCCCCGCTACACCTTC	CASSEAWGGDRAPRYTF
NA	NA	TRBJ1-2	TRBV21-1	TGTGCCAGCAGCAAATTCGGGACAGGGTTGGGTCCTAACTATGGCTACACCTTC	CASSKFGTGLGPNYGYTF
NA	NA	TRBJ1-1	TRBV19	TGTGCCAGTACCTCAAGCAGGTACACTGAAGCTTTCTTT	CASTSSRYTEAFF
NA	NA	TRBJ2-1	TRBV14	TGTGCCAGCAGCCAGACCCGAGGGCCCCCCTACAATGAGCAGTTCTTC	CASSQTRGPPYNEQFF
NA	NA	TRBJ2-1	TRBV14	TGTGCCAGCAGCCAATTAAGCCCAGCGGCCTCCTACAATGAGCAGTTCTTC	CASSQLSPAASYNEQFF
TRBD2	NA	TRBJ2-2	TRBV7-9	TGTGCCAGCAGCCGCAAGCGGGAGGAGGCCGGGGAGCTGTTTTTT	CASSRKREEAGELFF
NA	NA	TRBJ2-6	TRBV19	TGTGCCAGTAGTACGCTACAGGGATACGGGGCCAACGTCCTGACTTTC	CASSTLQGYGANVLTF
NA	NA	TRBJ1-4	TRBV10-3	TGTGCCATCAGCTCCTTGAGGGCGGAAACAACTAATGAAAAACTGTTTTTT	CAISSLRAETTNEKLFF
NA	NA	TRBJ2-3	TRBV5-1	TGCGCCAGCAGCTTGGGTGGTCTCCAGGCAGATACGCAGTATTTT	CASSLGGLQADTQYF
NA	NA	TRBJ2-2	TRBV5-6	TGTGCCAGCAGCCCCTACAGAGCCACCGGGGAGCTGTTTTTT	CASSPYRATGELFF
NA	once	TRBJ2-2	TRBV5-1	TGCGCCAGCAGCTTGGTCGGGCAGGGAAACACCGGGGAGCTGTTTTTT	CASSLVGQGNTGELFF
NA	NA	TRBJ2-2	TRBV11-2	TGTGCCAGCAGTGGATGGCAGGGAAACACCGGGGAGCTGTTTTTT	CASSGWQGNTGELFF
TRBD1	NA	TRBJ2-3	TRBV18	TGTGCCAGCTCAGCCGGACAGGGCCTCACAGATACGCAGTATTTT	CASSAGQGLTDTQYF
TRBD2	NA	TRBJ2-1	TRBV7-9	TGTGCCAGCAGCTTAGCGGGACTAGCGGGGTCCTCCTACAATGAGCAGTTCTTC	CASSLAGLAGSSYNEQFF
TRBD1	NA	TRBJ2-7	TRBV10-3	TGTGCCATCAGTGATATCACAGGGGTCTTCACCTACGAGCAGTACTTC	CAISDITGVFTYEQYF
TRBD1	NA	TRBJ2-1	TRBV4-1	TGCGCCAGCAGCTCCCCCGTTCGCGGGGACAGGGGCTACAATGAGCAGTTCTTC	CASSSPVRGDRGYNEQFF
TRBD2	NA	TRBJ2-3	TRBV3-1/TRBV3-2	TGTGCCAGCAGCCCGCCGGGACTAGCGGTAACAGATACGCAGTATTTT	CASSPPGLAVTDTQYF
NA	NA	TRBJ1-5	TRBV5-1	TGCGCCAGCAGCTTGGATGGGACACCCCAGCCCCAGCATTTT	CASSLDGTPQPQHF
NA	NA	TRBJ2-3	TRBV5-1	TGCGCCAGCAGCCGGATCGGAGGTGGGGGCACAGATACGCAGTATTTT	CASSRIGGGGTDTQYF
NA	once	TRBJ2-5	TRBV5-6	TGTGCCAGCAGCTTCGGACAGCAAGAGACCCAGTACTTC	CASSFGQQETQYF
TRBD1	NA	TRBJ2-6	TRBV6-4	TGTGCCACCCCGCGGACAGGGACCAAAGTATCTGGGGCCAACGTCCTGACTTTC	CATPRTGTKVSGANVLTF
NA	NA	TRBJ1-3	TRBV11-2	TGTGCCAGCAGCTTACTCCAGGGCCCCCACACTGGAAACACCATATATTTT	CASSLLQGPHTGNTIYF
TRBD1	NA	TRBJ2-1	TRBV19	TGTGCCAGTAGTTTGGGACAGGGGGCGTACAATGAGCAGTTCTTC	CASSLGQGAYNEQFF
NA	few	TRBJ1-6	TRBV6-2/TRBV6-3	TGTGCCAGCAGCCCGGGCAGGGGTAATTCACCCCTCCACTTT	CASSPGRGNSPLHF
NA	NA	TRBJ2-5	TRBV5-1	TGCGCCAGCAGCCCAGGGGATTTGGGGGAGACCCAGTACTTC	CASSPGDLGETQYF
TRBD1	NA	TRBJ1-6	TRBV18	TGTGCCAGCTCACCACAGGGGGCTCGGAATTCACCCCTCCACTTT	CASSPQGARNSPLHF
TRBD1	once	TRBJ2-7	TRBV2	TGTGCCAGCAGTCAGGACAGGGGGCAGGGCTACGAGCAGTACTTC	CASSQDRGQGYEQYF
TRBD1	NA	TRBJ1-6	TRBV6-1	TGTGCCAGCAGTGAAAGATCGGGACAGTATAATTCACCCCTCCACTTT	CASSERSGQYNSPLHF
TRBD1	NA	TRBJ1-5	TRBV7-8	TGTGCCAGCAGCTTAGGACAGGGCCAGCCCCAGCATTTT	CASSLGQGQPQHF
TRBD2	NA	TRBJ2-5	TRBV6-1	TGTGCCAGCAGTGAAGCCTTGGGGGGGAGCCAAGAGACCCAGTACTTC	CASSEALGGSQETQYF
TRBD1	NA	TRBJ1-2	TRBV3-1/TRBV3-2	TGTGCCAGCAGCCTGGGACAGCTCGCTAACTATGGCTACACCTTC	CASSLGQLANYGYTF
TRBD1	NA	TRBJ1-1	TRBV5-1	TGCGCCAGCAGCACCTGGACAGGACCGAACACTGAAGCTTTCTTT	CASSTWTGPNTEAFF
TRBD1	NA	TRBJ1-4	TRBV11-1	TGTGCCAGCAGCCGGGACAGGAGTAATGAAAAACTGTTTTTT	CASSRDRSNEKLFF
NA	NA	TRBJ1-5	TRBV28	TGTGCCAGCAGTCCACAGGGACGGAGCAATCAGCCCCAGCATTTT	CASSPQGRSNQPQHF
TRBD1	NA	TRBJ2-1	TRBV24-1	TGTGCCACCAGTGATCCCCAAGACAGGGGAAGGAATGAGCAGTTCTTC	CATSDPQDRGRNEQFF
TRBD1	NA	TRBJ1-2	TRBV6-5	TGTGCCAGCTATGCCTACCGGGACAGGGGCGGTGGCTACACCTTC	CASYAYRDRGGGYTF
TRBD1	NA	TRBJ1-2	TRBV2	TGTGCCAGCACAGGATGGGACAGGAATTTCGGAGGCTACACCTTC	CASTGWDRNFGGYTF
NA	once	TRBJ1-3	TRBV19	TGTGCCAGTAGTACCGGCTCTGGAAACACCATATATTTT	CASSTGSGNTIYF
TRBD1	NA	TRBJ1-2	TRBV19	TGTGCCAGTAGTGCGGACAGGTGGGACTATGGCTACACCTTC	CASSADRWDYGYTF
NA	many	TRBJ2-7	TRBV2	TGTGCCAGCAGTGAAGACTCCGACAGATATTACGAGCAGTACTTC	CASSEDSDRYYEQYF